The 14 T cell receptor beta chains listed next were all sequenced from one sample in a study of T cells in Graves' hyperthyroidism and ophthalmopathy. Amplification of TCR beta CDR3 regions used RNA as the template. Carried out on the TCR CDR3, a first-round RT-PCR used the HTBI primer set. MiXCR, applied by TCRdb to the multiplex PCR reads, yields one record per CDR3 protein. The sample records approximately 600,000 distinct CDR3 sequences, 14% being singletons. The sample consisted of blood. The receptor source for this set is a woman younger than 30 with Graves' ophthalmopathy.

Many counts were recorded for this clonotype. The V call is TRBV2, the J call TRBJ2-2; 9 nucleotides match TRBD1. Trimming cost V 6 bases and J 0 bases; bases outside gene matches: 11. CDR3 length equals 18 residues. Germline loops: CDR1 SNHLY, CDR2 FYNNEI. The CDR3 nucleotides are TGTGCCAGCAGGCCCCCGGGACAGGGTTTCGCGAACACCGGGGAGCTGTTTTTT. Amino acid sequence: CASRPPGQGFANTGELFF.

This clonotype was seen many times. In nucleotides, the CDR3 is TGTGCCAGCTCACAGTCAACAGGGACCCAAGAGACCCAGTACTTC. It codes for CASSQSTGTQETQYF. The chain couples TRBV18 to TRBJ2-5, with a possible D match to TRBD1 (6 bases). The CDR3 runs 15 residues. Trimming left V 4 bases short and J 1 base short, with 13 bases between. CDR1 is KGHSH and CDR2 is LQKENI in the germline V gene.

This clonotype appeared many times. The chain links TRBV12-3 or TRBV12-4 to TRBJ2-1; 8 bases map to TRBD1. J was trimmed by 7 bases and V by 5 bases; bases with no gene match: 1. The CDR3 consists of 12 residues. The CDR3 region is CASSTGGNEQFF. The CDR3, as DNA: TGTGCCAGCAGTACAGGGGGAAATGAGCAGTTCTTC.

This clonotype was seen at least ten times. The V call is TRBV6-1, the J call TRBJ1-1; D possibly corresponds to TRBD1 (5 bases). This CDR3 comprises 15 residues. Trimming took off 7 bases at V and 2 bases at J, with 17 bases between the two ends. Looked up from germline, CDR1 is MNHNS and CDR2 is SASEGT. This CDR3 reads CASTLGEPYNTEAFF. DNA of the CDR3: TGTGCCAGCACCCTAGGGGAGCCTTACAACACTGAAGCTTTCTTT.

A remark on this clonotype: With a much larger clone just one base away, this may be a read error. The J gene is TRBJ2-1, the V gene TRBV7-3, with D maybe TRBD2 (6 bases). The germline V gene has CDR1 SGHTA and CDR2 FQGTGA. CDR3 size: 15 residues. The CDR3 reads CASSLVADSYNEQSF. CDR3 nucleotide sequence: TGTGCCAGCAGCTTGGTAGCGGACTCCTACAATGAGCAGTCCTTC.

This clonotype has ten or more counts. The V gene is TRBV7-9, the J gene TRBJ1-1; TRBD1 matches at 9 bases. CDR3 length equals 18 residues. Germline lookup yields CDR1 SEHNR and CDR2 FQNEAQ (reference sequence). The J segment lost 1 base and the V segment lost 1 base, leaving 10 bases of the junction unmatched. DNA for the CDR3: TGTGCCAGCAGCTTAGAGCCCCTGGACAGGGGCTGGAACACTGAAGCTTTCTTT. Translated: CASSLEPLDRGWNTEAFF.

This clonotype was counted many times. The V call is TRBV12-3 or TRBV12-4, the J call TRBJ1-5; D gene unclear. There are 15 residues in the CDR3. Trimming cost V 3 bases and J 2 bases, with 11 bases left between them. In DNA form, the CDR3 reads TGTGCCAGCAGTTTGGGGAGTGGGGGCAATCAGCCCCAGCATTTT. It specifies CASSLGSGGNQPQHF.

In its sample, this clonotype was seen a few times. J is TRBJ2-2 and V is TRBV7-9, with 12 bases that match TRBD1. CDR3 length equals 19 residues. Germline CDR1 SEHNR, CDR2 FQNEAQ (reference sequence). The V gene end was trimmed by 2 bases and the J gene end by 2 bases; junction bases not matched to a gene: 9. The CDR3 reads CASSLRDRGRPINTGELFF. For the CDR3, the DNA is TGTGCCAGCAGCTTAAGGGACAGGGGGCGCCCCATAAACACCGGGGAGCTGTTTTTT. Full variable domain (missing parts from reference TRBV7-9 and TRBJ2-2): DTGVSQNPRHKITKRGQNVTFRCDPISEHNRLYWYRQTLGQGPEFLTYFQNEAQLEKSRLLSDRFSAERPKGSFSTLEIQRTEQGDSAMYLCASSLRDRGRPINTGELFFGEGSRLTVL.

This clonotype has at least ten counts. In DNA, the CDR3 is TGCGCCAGCAGCCAAGGCAGAAAATCATATGGCTACACCTTC. This gives the protein CASSQGRKSYGYTF. The V call is TRBV4-1, the J call TRBJ1-2; no definite D call. V lost 1 base and J 5 bases, leaving 11 bases between the germline ends. CDR1 and CDR2 (germline): MGHRA, YSYEKL. This CDR3 has 14 residues.

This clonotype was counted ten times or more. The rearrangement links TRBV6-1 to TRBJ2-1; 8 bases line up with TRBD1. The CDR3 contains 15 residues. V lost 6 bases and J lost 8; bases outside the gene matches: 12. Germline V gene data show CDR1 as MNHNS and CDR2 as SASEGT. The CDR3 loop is CASSADRGGPHEQFF. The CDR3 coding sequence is TGTGCCAGCAGCGCTGACAGGGGAGGCCCACATGAGCAGTTCTTC.

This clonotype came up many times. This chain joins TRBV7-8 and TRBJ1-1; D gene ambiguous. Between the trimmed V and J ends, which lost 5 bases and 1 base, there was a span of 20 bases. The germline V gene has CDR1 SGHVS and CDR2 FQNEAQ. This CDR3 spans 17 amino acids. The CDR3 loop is CASSPPYGESPNTEAFF. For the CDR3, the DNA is TGTGCCAGCAGCCCCCCCTATGGGGAATCTCCGAACACTGAAGCTTTCTTT.

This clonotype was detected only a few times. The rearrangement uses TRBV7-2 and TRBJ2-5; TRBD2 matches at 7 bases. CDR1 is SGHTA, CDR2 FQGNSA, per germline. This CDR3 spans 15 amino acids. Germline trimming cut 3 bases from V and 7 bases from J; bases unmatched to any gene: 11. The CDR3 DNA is TGTGCCAGCAGCTTCCGCGGACTAGACGGGGGGACCCAGTACTTC. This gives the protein CASSFRGLDGGTQYF. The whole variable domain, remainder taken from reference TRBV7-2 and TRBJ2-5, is GAGVSQSPSNKVTEKGKDVELRCDPISGHTALYWYRQSLGQGLEFLIYFQGNSAPDKSGLPSDRFSAERTGGSVSTLTIQRTQQEDSAVYLCASSFRGLDGGTQYFGPGTRLLVL.

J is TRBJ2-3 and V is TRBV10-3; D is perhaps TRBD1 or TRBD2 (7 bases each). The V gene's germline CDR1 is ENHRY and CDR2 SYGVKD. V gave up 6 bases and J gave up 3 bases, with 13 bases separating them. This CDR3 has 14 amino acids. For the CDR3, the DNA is TGTGCCATCAGGGGGGGGACAGCAACAGATACGCAGTATTTT. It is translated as CAIRGGTATDTQYF.

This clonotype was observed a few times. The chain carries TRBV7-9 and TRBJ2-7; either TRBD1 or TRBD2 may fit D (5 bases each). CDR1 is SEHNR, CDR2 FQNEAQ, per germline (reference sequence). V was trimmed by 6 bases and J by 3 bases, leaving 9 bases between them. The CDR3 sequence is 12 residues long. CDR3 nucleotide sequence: TGTGCCAGCAGTGGGGGTATCTACGAGCAGTACTTC. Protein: CASSGGIYEQYF.